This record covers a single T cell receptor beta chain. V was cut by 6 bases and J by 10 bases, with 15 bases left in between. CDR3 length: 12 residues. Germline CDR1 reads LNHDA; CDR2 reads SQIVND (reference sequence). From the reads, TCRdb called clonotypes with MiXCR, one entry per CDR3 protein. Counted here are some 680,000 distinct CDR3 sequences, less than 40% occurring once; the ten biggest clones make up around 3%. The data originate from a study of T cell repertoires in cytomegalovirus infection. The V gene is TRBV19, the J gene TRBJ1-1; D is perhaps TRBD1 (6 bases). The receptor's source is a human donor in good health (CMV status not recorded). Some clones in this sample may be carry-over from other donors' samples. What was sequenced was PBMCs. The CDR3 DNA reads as TGTGCCAGTAGCTCGCCGGGACATCGAGCTTTCTTT. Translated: CASSSPGHRAFF.